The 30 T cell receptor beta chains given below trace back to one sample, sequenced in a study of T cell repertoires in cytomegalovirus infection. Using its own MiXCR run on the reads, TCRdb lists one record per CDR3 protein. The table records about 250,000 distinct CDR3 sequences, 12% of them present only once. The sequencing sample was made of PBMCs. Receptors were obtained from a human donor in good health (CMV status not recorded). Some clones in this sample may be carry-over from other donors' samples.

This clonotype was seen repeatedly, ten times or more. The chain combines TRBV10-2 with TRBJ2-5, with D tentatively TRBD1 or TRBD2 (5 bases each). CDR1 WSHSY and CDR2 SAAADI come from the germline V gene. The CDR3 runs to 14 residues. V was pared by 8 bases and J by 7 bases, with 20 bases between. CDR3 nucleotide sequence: TGCGCCAGCTCCTGGGACCCCGCCGATAGGACCCAGTACTTC. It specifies CASSWDPADRTQYF.

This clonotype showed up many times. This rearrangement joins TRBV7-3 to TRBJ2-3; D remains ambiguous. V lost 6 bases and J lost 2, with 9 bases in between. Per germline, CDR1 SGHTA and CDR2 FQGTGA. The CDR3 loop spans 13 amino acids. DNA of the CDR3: TGTGCCAGCAGTTATGACTTCACAGATACGCAGTATTTT. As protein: CASSYDFTDTQYF.

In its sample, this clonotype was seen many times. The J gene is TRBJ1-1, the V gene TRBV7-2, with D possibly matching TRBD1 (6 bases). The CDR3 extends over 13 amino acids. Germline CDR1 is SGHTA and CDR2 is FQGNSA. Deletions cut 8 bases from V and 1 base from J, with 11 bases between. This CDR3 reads CASGGGANTEAFF. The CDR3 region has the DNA TGTGCCAGCGGAGGGGGTGCGAACACTGAAGCTTTCTTT.

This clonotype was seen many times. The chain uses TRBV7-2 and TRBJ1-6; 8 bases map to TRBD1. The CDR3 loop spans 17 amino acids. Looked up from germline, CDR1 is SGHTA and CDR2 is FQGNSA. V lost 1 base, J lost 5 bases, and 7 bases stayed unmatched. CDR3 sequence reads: CASSLVFSDRDNSPLHF. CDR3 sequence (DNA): TGTGCCAGCAGCTTAGTGTTCTCGGACAGGGATAATTCACCCCTCCACTTT. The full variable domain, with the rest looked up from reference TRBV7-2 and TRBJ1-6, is GAGVSQSPSNKVTEKGKDVELRCDPISGHTALYWYRQSLGQGLEFLIYFQGNSAPDKSGLPSDRFSAERTGGSVSTLTIQRTQQEDSAVYLCASSLVFSDRDNSPLHFGNGTRLTVT.

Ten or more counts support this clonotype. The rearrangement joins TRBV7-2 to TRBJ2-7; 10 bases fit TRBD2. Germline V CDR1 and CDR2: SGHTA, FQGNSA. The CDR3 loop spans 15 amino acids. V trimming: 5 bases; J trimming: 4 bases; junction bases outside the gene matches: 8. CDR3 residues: CASSPSGRSVYEQYF. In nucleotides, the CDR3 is TGTGCCAGCAGCCCTAGCGGGAGATCGGTGTACGAGCAGTACTTC.

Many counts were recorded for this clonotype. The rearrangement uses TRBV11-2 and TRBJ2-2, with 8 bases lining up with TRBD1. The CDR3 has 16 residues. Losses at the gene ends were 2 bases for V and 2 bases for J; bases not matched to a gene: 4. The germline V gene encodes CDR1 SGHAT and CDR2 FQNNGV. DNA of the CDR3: TGTGCCAGCAGCTTAAGACAGGGGCGCAACACCGGGGAGCTGTTTTTT. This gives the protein CASSLRQGRNTGELFF. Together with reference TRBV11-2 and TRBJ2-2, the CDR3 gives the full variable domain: EAGVAQSPRYKIIEKRQSVAFWCNPISGHATLYWYQQILGQGPKLLIQFQNNGVVDDSQLPKDRFSAERLKGVDSTLKIQPAKLEDSAVYLCASSLRQGRNTGELFFGEGSRLTVL.

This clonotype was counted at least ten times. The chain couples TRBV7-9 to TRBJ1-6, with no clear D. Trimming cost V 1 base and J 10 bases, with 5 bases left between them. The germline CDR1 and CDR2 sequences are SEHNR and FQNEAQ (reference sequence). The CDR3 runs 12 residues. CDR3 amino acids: CASSLGQSPLHF. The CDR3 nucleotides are TGTGCCAGCAGCTTAGGCCAATCACCCCTCCACTTT. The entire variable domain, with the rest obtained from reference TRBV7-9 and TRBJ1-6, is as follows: DTGVSQNPRHKITKRGQNVTFRCDPISEHNRLYWYRQTLGQGPEFLTYFQNEAQLEKSRLLSDRFSAERPKGSFSTLEIQRTEQGDSAMYLCASSLGQSPLHFGNGTRLTVT.

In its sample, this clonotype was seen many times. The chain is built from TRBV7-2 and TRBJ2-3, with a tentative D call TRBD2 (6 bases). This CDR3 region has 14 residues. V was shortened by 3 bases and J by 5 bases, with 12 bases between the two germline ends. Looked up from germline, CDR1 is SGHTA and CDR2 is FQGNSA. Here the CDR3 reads CASSLRDHRDTQYF. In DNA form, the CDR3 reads TGTGCCAGCAGCTTGCGGGATCATAGAGATACGCAGTATTTT.

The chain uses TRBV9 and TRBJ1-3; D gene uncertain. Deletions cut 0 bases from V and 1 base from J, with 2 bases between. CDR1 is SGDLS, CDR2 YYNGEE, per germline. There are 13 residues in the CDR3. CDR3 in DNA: TGTGCCAGCAGCGTAGCATCTGGAAACACCATATATTTT. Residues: CASSVASGNTIYF.

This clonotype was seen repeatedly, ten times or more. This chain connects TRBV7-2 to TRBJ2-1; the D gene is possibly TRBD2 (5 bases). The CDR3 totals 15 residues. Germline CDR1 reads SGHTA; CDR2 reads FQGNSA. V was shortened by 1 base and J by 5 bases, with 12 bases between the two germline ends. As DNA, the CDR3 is TGTGCCAGCAGCTTAGATAGCGACCGACACAATGAGCAGTTCTTC. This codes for CASSLDSDRHNEQFF.

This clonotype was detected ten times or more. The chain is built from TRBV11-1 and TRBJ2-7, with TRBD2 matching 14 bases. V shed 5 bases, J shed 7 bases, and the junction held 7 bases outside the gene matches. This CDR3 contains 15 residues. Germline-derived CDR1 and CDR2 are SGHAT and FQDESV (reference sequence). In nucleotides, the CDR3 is TGTGCCAGCAGCCGGACTAGCGGGGGGACCTTGGAGCAGTACTTC. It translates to CASSRTSGGTLEQYF.

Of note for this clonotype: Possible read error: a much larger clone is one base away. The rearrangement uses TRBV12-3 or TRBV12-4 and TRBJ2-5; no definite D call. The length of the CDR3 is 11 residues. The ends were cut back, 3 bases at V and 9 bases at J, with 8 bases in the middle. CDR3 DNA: TGTGCCAGCAGTTTGGTGTACTCCCAGTACTTC. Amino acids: CASSLVYSQYF.

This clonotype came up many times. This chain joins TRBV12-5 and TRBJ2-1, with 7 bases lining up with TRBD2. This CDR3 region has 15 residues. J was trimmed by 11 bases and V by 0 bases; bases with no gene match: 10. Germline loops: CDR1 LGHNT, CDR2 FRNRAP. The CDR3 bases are TGTGCTAGTGGTTTGGTAACGAGCGGGCGGGAGAAGCAGTTCTTC. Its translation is CASGLVTSGREKQFF.

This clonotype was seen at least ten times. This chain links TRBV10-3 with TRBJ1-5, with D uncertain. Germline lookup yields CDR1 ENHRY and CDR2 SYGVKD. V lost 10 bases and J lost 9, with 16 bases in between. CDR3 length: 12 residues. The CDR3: CATLDAEGPQHF. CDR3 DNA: TGTGCCACGCTGGATGCAGAGGGGCCCCAGCATTTT.

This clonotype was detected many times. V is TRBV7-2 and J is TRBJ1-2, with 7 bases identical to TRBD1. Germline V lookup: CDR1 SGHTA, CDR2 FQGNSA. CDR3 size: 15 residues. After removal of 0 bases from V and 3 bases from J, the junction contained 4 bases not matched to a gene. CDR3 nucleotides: TGTGCCAGCAGCTTAGCGGTAGGGGGCGACTATGGCTACACCTTC. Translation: CASSLAVGGDYGYTF.

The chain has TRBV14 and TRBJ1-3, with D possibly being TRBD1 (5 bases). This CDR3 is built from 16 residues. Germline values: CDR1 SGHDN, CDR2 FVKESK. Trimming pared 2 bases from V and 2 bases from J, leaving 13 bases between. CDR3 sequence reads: CASSQWEGATGNTIYF. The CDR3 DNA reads TGTGCCAGCAGCCAATGGGAAGGGGCTACTGGAAACACCATATATTTT.

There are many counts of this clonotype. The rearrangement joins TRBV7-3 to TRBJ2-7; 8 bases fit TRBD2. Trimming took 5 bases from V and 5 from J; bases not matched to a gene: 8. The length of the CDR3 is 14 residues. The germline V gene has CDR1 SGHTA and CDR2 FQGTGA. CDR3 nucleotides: TGTGCCAGCAGCCCGAGCGGGGGAAGGAACGAGCAGTACTTC. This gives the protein CASSPSGGRNEQYF.

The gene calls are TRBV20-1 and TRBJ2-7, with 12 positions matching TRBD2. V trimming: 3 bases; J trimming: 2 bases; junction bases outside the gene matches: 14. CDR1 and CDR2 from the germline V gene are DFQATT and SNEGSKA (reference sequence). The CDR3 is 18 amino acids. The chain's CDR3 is CSAREQRGLAGSPYEQYF. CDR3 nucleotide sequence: TGCAGTGCTAGGGAACAGCGCGGACTAGCGGGGAGCCCCTACGAGCAGTACTTC.

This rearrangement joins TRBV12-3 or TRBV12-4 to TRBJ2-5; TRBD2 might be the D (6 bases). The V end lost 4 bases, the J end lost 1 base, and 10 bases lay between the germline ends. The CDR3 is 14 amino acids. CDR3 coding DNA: TGTGCCAGCAGTTCCGGGAGCCTCCAAGAGACCCAGTACTTC. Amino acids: CASSSGSLQETQYF.

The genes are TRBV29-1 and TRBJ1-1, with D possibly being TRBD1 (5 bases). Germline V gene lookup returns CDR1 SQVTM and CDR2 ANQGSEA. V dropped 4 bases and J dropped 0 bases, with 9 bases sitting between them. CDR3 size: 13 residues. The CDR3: CSVGAGLNTEAFF. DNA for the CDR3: TGCAGCGTTGGAGCAGGGCTGAACACTGAAGCTTTCTTT.

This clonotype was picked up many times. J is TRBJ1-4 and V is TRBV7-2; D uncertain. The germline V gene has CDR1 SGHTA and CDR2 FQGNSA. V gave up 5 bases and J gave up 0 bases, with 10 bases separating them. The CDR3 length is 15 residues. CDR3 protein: CASSPQAATNEKLFF. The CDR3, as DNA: TGTGCCAGCAGCCCTCAGGCAGCAACTAATGAAAAACTGTTTTTT.

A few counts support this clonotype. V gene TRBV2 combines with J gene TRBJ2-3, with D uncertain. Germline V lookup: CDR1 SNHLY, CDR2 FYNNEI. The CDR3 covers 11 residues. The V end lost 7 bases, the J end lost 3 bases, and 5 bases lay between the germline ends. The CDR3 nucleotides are TGTGCCAGCACGATAACAGATACGCAGTATTTT. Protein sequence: CASTITDTQYF.

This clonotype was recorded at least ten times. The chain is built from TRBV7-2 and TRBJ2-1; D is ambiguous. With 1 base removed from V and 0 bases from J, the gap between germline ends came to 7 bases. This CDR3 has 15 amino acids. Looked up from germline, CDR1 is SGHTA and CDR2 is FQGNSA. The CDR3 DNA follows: TGTGCCAGCAGCTTAGAAGGGTTCTCCTACAATGAGCAGTTCTTC. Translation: CASSLEGFSYNEQFF.

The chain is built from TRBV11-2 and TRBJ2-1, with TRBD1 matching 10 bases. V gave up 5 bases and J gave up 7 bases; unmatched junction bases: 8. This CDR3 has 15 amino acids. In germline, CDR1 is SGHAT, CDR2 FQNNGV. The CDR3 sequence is CASSRRQGAVNEQFF. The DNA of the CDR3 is TGTGCCAGCAGCCGAAGACAGGGGGCGGTGAATGAGCAGTTCTTC.

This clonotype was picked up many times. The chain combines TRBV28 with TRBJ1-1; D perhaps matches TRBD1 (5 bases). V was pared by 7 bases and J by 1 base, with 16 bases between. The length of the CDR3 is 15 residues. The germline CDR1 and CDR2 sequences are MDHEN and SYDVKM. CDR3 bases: TGTGCCAGCACTCCAGAGGGGTTACCGAACACTGAAGCTTTCTTT. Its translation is CASTPEGLPNTEAFF.

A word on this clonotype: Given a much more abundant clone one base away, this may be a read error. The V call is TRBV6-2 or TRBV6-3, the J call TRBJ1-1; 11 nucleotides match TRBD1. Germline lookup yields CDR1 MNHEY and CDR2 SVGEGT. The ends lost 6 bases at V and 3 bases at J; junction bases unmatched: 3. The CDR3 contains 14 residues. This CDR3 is CASRRTGGYTEAFF. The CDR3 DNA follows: TGTGCCAGCAGACGGACAGGGGGCTACACTGAAGCTTTCTTT.

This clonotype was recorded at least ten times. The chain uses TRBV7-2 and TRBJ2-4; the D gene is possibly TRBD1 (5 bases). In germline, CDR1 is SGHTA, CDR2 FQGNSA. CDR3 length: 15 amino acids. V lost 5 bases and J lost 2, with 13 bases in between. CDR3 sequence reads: CASSHSTESKNIQYF. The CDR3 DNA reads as TGTGCCAGCAGCCATTCGACAGAATCCAAAAACATTCAGTACTTC. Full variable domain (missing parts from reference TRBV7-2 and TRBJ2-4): GAGVSQSPSNKVTEKGKDVELRCDPISGHTALYWYRQSLGQGLEFLIYFQGNSAPDKSGLPSDRFSAERTGGSVSTLTIQRTQQEDSAVYLCASSHSTESKNIQYFGAGTRLSVL.

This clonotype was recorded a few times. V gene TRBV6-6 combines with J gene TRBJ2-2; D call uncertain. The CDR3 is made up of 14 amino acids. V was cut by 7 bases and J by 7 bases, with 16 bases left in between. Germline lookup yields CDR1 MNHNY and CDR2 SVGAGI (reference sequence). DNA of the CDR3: TGTGCCAGCAACGACGTACTGGGGATCGGGGAGCTGTTTTTT. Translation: CASNDVLGIGELFF.

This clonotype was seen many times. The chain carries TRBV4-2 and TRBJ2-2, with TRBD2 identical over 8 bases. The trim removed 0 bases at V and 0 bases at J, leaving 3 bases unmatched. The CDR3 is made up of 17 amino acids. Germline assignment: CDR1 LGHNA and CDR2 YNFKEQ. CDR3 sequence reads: CASSQDPAGANTGELFF. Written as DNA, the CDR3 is TGTGCCAGCAGCCAAGATCCAGCGGGAGCGAACACCGGGGAGCTGTTTTTT.

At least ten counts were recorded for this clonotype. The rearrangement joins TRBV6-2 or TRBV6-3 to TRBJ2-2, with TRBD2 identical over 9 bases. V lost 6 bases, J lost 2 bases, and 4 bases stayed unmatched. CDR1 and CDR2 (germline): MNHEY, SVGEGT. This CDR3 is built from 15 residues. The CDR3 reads CASRWTSVNTGELFF. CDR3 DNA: TGTGCCAGCAGATGGACTAGCGTAAACACCGGGGAGCTGTTTTTT.